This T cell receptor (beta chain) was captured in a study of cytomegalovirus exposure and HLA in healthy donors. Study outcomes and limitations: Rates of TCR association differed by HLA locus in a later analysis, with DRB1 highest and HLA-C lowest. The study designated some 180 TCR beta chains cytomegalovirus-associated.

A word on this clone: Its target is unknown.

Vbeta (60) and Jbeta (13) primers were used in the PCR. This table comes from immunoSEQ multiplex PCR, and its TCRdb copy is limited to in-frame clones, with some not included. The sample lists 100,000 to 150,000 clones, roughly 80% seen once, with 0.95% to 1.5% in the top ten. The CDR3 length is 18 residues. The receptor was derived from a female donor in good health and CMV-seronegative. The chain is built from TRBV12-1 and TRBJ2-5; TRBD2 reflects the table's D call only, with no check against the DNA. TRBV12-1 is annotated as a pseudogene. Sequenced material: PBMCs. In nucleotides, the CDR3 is TGTGCCAGCAGCATGGACCGGGACTTTTACTGGGGCCAAGAGACCCAGTACTTC. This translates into CASSMDRDFYWGQETQYF.